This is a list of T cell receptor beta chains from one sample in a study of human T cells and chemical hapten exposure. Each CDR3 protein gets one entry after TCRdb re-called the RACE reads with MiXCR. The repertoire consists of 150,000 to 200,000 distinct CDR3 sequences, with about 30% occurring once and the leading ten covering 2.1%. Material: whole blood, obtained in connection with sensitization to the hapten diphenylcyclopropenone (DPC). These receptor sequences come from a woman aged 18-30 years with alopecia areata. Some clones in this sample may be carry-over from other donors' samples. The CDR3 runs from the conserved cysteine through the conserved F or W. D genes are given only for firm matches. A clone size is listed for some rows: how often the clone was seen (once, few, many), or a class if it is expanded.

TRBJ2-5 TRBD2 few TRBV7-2 CASSLSGGRGETQYF TGTGCCAGCAGCTTGAGTGGGGGGAGGGGAGAGACCCAGTACTTC
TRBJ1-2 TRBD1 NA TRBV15 CATSGLLDLGGIGDYGYTF TGTGCCACCAGCGGACTGTTGGATCTAGGGGGCATTGGTGACTATGGCTACACCTTC
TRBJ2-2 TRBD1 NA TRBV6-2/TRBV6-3 CASSPDRVTGELFF TGTGCCAGCAGTCCGGACAGGGTGACCGGGGAGCTGTTTTTT
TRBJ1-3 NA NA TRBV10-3 CAISESTGLGNTIYF TGTGCCATCAGTGAGTCGACCGGGTTAGGAAACACCATATATTTT
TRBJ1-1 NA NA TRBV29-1 CSVEGDGLWAFF TGCAGCGTTGAGGGGGACGGTCTTTGGGCTTTCTTT
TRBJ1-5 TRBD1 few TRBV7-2 CASSPRGRDQPQHF TGTGCCAGCAGCCCCAGGGGGCGAGATCAGCCCCAGCATTTT
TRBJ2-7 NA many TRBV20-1 CSARPISSYEQYF TGCAGTGCTAGGCCGATTAGCTCCTACGAGCAGTACTTC
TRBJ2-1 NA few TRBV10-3 CAISESGSVEQFF TGTGCCATCAGTGAGTCAGGAAGCGTTGAGCAGTTCTTC
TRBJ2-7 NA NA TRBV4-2 CASSQGAGGDEQYF TGTGCCAGCAGCCAAGGCGCAGGGGGGGACGAGCAGTACTTC
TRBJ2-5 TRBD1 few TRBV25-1 CASSAETGTEETQYF TGTGCCAGCAGTGCTGAGACCGGGACAGAAGAGACCCAGTACTTC
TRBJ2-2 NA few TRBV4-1 CASSQDRFGSGTGELFF TGCGCCAGCAGCCAAGATCGGTTCGGGTCGGGCACCGGGGAGCTGTTTTTT
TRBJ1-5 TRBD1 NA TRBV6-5 CASSYSGQGQPQHF TGTGCCAGCAGTTACTCGGGACAGGGTCAGCCCCAGCATTTT
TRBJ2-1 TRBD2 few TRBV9 CASSASGSYNEQFF TGTGCCAGCAGCGCTAGCGGGTCCTACAATGAGCAGTTCTTC
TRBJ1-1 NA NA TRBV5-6 CASRRQTTEAFF TGTGCCAGCAGACGACAGACCACTGAAGCTTTCTTT
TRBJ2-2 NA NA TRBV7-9 CASRDSGAGELFF TGTGCCAGCAGAGATTCAGGCGCCGGGGAGCTGTTTTTT
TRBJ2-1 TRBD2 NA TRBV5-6 CASSWMRGASYNEQFF TGTGCCAGCAGCTGGATGCGGGGGGCCTCCTACAATGAGCAGTTCTTC
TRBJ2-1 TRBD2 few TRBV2 CASSSLAGDNEQFF TGTGCCAGCAGTTCGCTAGCGGGGGACAATGAGCAGTTCTTC
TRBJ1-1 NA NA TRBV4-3 CASSQAHVMNTEAFF TGCGCCAGCAGCCAAGCGCACGTGATGAACACTGAAGCTTTCTTT
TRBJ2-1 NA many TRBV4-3 CASSQDPTSNEQFF TGCGCCAGCAGCCAAGACCCCACCTCCAATGAGCAGTTCTTC
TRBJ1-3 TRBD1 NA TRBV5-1 CASSSAGTVSGNTIYF TGCGCCAGCAGCTCGGCCGGGACAGTCTCTGGAAACACCATATATTTT
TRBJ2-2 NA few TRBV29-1 CSVRSGQPLSNTGELFF TGCAGCGTTCGGTCAGGACAGCCCTTGTCGAACACCGGGGAGCTGTTTTTT
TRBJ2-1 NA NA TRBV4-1 CASSQTSHEQFF TGCGCCAGCAGCCAAACGTCCCATGAGCAGTTCTTC
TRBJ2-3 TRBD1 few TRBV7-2 CASSPDRGSDTQYF TGTGCCAGCAGCCCCGACAGGGGGTCAGATACGCAGTATTTT
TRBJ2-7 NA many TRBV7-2 CASSLANYEQYF TGTGCCAGCAGCTTAGCGAACTACGAGCAGTACTTC
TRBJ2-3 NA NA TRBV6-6 CASSNPIGVTDTQYF TGTGCCAGCAGTAATCCCATCGGGGTCACAGATACGCAGTATTTT
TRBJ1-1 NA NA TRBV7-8 CASSGQIGNTEAFF TGTGCCAGCAGCGGACAGATCGGGAACACTGAAGCTTTCTTT
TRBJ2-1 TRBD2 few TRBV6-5 CASSQLAGGWMQFF TGTGCCAGCAGCCAACTAGCGGGGGGGTGGATGCAGTTCTTC
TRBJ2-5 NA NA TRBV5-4 CASSLAKVSQETQYF TGTGCCAGCAGCTTGGCCAAAGTGTCCCAAGAGACCCAGTACTTC
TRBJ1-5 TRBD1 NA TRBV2 CASSEASTRDRSQHF TGTGCCAGCAGTGAAGCGTCTACCCGGGACAGGTCCCAGCATTTT
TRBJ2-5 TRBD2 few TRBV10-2 CASSVRAGVGQETQYF TGCGCCAGCAGTGTTAGGGCGGGGGTAGGACAAGAGACCCAGTACTTC
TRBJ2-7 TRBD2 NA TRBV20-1 CSGEGTDRYEQYF TGCAGTGGGGAGGGGACTGACCGCTACGAGCAGTACTTC
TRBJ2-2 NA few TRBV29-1 CSVEVNRNTGELFF TGCAGCGTTGAAGTAAACAGAAACACCGGGGAGCTGTTTTTT
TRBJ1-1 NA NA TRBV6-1 CASTKQGRNTEAFF TGTGCCAGCACCAAACAGGGAAGGAACACTGAAGCTTTCTTT
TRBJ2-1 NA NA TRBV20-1 CSALPLLKSRNEQFF TGCAGTGCTCTCCCCCTGCTAAAATCTCGCAATGAGCAGTTCTTC
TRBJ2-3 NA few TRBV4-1 CASSQDRHTDTQYF TGCGCCAGCAGCCAAGATCGCCACACAGATACGCAGTATTTT
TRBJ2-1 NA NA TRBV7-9 CASSLAGGGANEQFF TGTGCCAGCAGCTTAGCGGGGGGTGGGGCGAATGAGCAGTTCTTC
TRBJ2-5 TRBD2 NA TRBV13 CASSLGLQREETQYF TGTGCCAGCAGCTTAGGACTCCAGCGGGAGGAGACCCAGTACTTC
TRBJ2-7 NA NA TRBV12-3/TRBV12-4 CASSFGLYEQYF TGTGCCAGCAGTTTCGGGTTATACGAGCAGTACTTC
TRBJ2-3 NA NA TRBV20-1 CSAAGGGGRFTDTQYF TGCAGTGCCGCCGGGGGTGGCGGGCGATTCACAGATACGCAGTATTTT
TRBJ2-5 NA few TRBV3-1 CASSRLTALETQYF TGTGCCAGCAGCCGACTGACAGCTTTGGAGACCCAGTACTTC
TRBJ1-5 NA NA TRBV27 CASSFFFGRNQPQHF TGTGCCAGCAGTTTTTTTTTCGGACGCAATCAGCCCCAGCATTTT
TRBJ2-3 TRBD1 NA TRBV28 CASSFRTGIITDTQYF TGTGCCAGCAGTTTTCGGACAGGGATTATAACAGATACGCAGTATTTT